Each of the 10 T cell receptor beta chains below was sequenced from the same sample in a study of blood T cell repertoires in COVID-19. Sequencing used immunoSEQ multiplex PCR; TCRdb keeps in-frame clones, though not all of them. This table has around 130,000 clones, 84% appearing once. The specimen was peripheral blood. The receptors derive from a human donor in a cohort sampled during active COVID-19.

This chain links TRBV18 with TRBJ1-1, with 7 bases aligning to TRBD1. Germline lookup yields CDR1 KGHSH and CDR2 LQKENI. CDR3 length: 15 amino acids. V trimming: 2 bases; J trimming: 6 bases; junction bases outside the gene matches: 9. The CDR3 region has the DNA TGTGCCAGCTCACCAAAAATAACAGGGGAAGCTGAAGCTTTCTTT. This codes for CASSPKITGEAEAFF.

This sequence joins TRBV27 and TRBJ1-1, with 7 positions matching TRBD1. The trim removed 6 bases at V and 6 bases at J, leaving 13 bases unmatched. There are 15 residues in the CDR3. Germline V lookup: CDR1 MNHEY, CDR2 SMNVEV (reference sequence). As DNA, the CDR3 is TGTGCCAGCAGGGGGTCGAACAGGGGAGGCTCTGAAGCTTTCTTT. Encoded protein: CASRGSNRGGSEAFF.

The J gene is TRBJ2-1, the V gene TRBV3-1 (or the pseudogene TRBV3-2), with a tentative D call TRBD1 (5 bases). The germline CDR1 and CDR2 sequences are LGHDT and YNNKEL (reference sequence). The CDR3 is made up of 16 amino acids. Trimming left V 2 bases short and J 0 bases short, with 11 bases between. CDR3 sequence reads: CASSQRGGSSYNEQFF. The DNA for the CDR3 is TGTGCCAGCAGCCAAAGGGGCGGTAGCTCCTACAATGAGCAGTTCTTC.

This chain links TRBV30 with TRBJ2-2; 10 bases fit TRBD2. The germline V gene encodes CDR1 GTSNPN and CDR2 SVGIG (reference sequence). V gave up 2 bases and J gave up 2 bases; unmatched junction bases: 8. There are 17 residues in the CDR3. The CDR3 nucleotides are TGTGCCTGGAGTTCCCGTAGCGGGGGGCTTAACACCGGGGAGCTGTTTTTT. It specifies CAWSSRSGGLNTGELFF. The full variable domain, with the rest looked up from reference TRBV30 and TRBJ2-2, is SQTIHQWPATLVQPVGSPLSLECTVEGTSNPNLYWYRQAAGRGLQLLFYSVGIGQISSEVPQNLSASRPQDRQFILSSKKLLLSDSGFYLCAWSSRSGGLNTGELFFGEGSRLTVL.

The table lists this clone with a count of one. This chain uses TRBV20-1 with TRBJ2-7, with 8 bases lining up with TRBD1. Trimming at V came to 3 bases and at J to 2 bases, leaving 3 bases not matched to a gene. The CDR3 runs 13 residues. CDR1 is DFQATT and CDR2 is SNEGSKA in the germline V gene (reference sequence). The CDR3 DNA is TGCAGTGCTAGTACAGGGGGTCCCTACGAGCAGTACTTC. Protein sequence: CSASTGGPYEQYF.

The chain carries TRBV11-3 and TRBJ1-1; unclear D gene. This CDR3 contains 13 residues. The V end was cut by 2 bases, the J end by 1 base, with 5 bases between. Looked up from germline, CDR1 is SGHNT and CDR2 is YENEEA. For the CDR3, the DNA is TGTGCCAGCAGCTTACAGGCGAACACTGAAGCTTTCTTT. It specifies CASSLQANTEAFF.

CDR3 residues: CASSSGVVGYTF. The CDR3 coding sequence is TGTGCCAGCAGTTCAGGGGTCGTAGGCTACACCTTC. V and J are TRBV6-5 and TRBJ1-2, with D possibly being TRBD1 (6 bases). Germline V gene sequence: CDR1 MNHEY, CDR2 SVGAGI. V was clipped by 4 bases and J by 8 bases, with 11 bases between them. CDR3 length: 12 residues.

This clone is a singleton in its sample. This rearrangement joins TRBV19 to TRBJ2-5; TRBD2 might be the D (5 bases). CDR1 is LNHDA and CDR2 is SQIVND in the germline V gene (reference sequence). Deletions cut 5 bases from V and 2 bases from J, with 15 bases between. This CDR3 comprises 15 residues. CDR3 in amino acids: CASSAVGRGQETQYF. Written as DNA, the CDR3 is TGTGCCAGTAGTGCCGTTGGACGGGGACAAGAGACCCAGTACTTC. The variable domain in full, with the rest retrieved from reference TRBV19 and TRBJ2-5, is DGGITQSPKYLFRKEGQNVTLSCEQNLNHDAMYWYRQDPGQGLRLIYYSQIVNDFQKGDIAEGYSVSREKKESFPLTVTSAQKNPTAFYLCASSAVGRGQETQYFGPGTRLLVL.

This rearrangement joins TRBV18 to TRBJ1-1; 8 bases are a match to TRBD1. With V trimmed by 6 bases and J by 4 bases, 4 bases remained unmatched. The CDR3 length is 13 residues. The V gene's germline CDR1 is KGHSH and CDR2 LQKENI. In nucleotides, the CDR3 is TGTGCCAGCTCTCCCGACAGGGGCACTGAAGCTTTCTTT. Protein: CASSPDRGTEAFF.

The rearrangement joins TRBV10-3 to TRBJ1-3; 7 nucleotides match TRBD1. This CDR3 comprises 15 residues. The J segment lost 6 bases and the V segment lost 4 bases, leaving 9 bases of the junction unmatched. Germline assignment: CDR1 ENHRY and CDR2 SYGVKD. CDR3 residues: CAISGSTGRSNTIYF. The CDR3 DNA sequence: TGTGCCATCAGTGGGTCGACAGGGAGGTCAAACACCATATATTTT.